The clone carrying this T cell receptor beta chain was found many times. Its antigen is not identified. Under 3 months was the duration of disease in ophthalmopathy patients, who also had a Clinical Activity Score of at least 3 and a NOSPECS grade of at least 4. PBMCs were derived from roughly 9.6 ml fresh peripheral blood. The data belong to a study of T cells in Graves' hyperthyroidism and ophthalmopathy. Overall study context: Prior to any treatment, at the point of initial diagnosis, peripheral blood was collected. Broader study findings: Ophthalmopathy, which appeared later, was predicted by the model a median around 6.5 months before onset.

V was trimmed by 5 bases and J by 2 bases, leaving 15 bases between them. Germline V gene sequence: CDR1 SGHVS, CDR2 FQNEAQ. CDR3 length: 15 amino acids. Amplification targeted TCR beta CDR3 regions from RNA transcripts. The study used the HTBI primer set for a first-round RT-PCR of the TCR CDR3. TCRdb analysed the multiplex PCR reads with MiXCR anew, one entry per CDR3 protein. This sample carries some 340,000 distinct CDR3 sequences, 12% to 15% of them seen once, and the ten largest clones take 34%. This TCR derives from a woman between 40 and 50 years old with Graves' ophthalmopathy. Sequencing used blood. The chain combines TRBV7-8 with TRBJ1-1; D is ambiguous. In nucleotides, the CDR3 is TGTGCCAGCAGCCAGATCGCCGTGAGAAACACTGAAGCTTTCTTT. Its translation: CASSQIAVRNTEAFF.